Shown below are 9 T cell receptor beta chains from a single sample sequenced in a study of blood T cells in healthy people across ages. A second PCR of about 7 to 12 cycles used a sample-barcoded 5' primer and a J-beta primer mix. One entry per CDR3 protein, called by TCRdb with MiXCR from the 5' RACE reads. The data hold about a million distinct CDR3 sequences, with roughly 50% observed a single time. Sequencing input: blood. These receptors originate from a woman aged 60 to 75 in good health.

The chain links TRBV15 to TRBJ1-2; D is uncertain. The germline V and J ends were trimmed by 5 bases and 3 bases, with 10 bases remaining between them. The length of the CDR3 is 13 residues. Germline V gene lookup returns CDR1 LNHNV and CDR2 YYDKDF (reference sequence). The CDR3 sequence: CATSVDGHYGYTF. Written as DNA, the CDR3 is TGTGCCACCAGCGTTGACGGGCACTATGGCTACACCTTC.

The chain carries TRBV21-1 and TRBJ2-4; the listed D gene, TRBD1, was not tested against the DNA. TRBV21-1 is classified as a pseudogene. The CDR3 runs to 18 residues. The CDR3 protein is CASSIKKDRGQAKNIQYF. The DNA of the CDR3 is TGTGCCAGCAGCATCAAAAAGGACAGGGGGCAGGCCAAAAACATTCAGTACTTC.

There are a few counts of this clonotype. This chain uses TRBV7-9 with TRBJ2-3; 10 bases map to TRBD2. Germline trimming cut 5 bases from V and 6 bases from J; bases unmatched to any gene: 8. Per germline, CDR1 SEHNR and CDR2 FQNEAQ (reference sequence). CDR3 length: 15 amino acids. CDR3 amino acids: CASSPFSGRFDTQYF. Here the CDR3 DNA reads TGTGCCAGCAGCCCCTTTAGCGGGAGGTTCGATACGCAGTATTTT.

The chain couples TRBV15 to TRBJ2-1, with D possibly being TRBD1 (5 bases). In germline, CDR1 is LNHNV, CDR2 YYDKDF (reference sequence). Trimming left V 1 base short and J 9 bases short, with 13 bases between. This CDR3 comprises 14 residues. The CDR3 is CATSRGEQGGEQFF. CDR3 nucleotides: TGTGCCACCAGCAGAGGAGAGCAGGGTGGTGAGCAGTTCTTC.

This rearrangement joins TRBV18 to TRBJ2-5, with TRBD2 matching 11 bases. The CDR3 is made up of 15 amino acids. V was clipped by 3 bases and J by 1 base; unmatched bases: 1. Germline V CDR1 and CDR2: KGHSH, LQKENI. CDR3 sequence reads: CASSPSGRGQETQYF. The CDR3 DNA reads as TGTGCCAGCTCACCTAGCGGGAGGGGCCAAGAGACCCAGTACTTC.

V is TRBV13 and J is TRBJ2-3, with TRBD1 matching over 7 bases. Unmatched junction bases numbered 6, after V lost 1 base and J lost 5 bases. CDR3 length: 15 amino acids. The germline V gene has CDR1 PRHDT and CDR2 FYEKMQ (reference sequence). CDR3 bases: TGTGCCAGCAGCTTAGCGAGACAGGGTAGAGATACGCAGTATTTT. Translated, it gives CASSLARQGRDTQYF.

V usage is TRBV28 and J usage is TRBJ2-5; TRBD1 is a possible D gene (6 bases). CDR1 and CDR2 (germline): MDHEN, SYDVKM. Trimming removed 3 bases at V and 3 bases at J, with 17 bases between. CDR3 size: 16 residues. CDR3 sequence reads: CASSLEQVGDKETQYF. The CDR3 region has the DNA TGTGCCAGCAGTTTGGAACAGGTCGGGGACAAAGAGACCCAGTACTTC.

This clonotype was found many times. The chain links TRBV20-1 to TRBJ2-3; D uncertain. CDR1 and CDR2 from the germline V gene are DFQATT and SNEGSKA (reference sequence). V was pared by 5 bases and J by 2 bases, with 20 bases between. The CDR3 spans 16 residues. The DNA of the CDR3 is TGCAGTGCTCGTTCACAATGGCGAGCTCCCACAGATACGCAGTATTTT. It is translated as CSARSQWRAPTDTQYF.

This clonotype was seen more than once but under ten times. The chain combines TRBV29-1 with TRBJ2-6; 8 nucleotides line up with TRBD1. The J segment lost 1 base and the V segment lost 8 bases, leaving 10 bases of the junction unmatched. This CDR3 has 16 amino acids. Germline CDR1 and CDR2: SQVTM and ANQGSEA. This chain's CDR3 is CSISRGPRSGANVLTF. CDR3 sequence (DNA): TGCAGCATAAGCAGGGGGCCACGGTCTGGGGCCAACGTCCTGACTTTC.